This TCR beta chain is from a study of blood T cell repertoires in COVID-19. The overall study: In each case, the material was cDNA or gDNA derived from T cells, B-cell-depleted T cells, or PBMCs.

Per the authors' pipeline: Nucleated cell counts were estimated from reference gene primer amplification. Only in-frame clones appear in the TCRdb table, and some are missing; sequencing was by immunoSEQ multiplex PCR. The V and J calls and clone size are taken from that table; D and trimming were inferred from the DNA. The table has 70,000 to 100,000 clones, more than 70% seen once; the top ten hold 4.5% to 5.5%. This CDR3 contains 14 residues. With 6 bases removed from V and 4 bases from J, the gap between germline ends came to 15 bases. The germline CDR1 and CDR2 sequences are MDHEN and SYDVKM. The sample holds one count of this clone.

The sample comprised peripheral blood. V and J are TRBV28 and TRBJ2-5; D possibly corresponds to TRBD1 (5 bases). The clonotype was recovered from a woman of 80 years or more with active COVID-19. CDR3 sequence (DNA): TGTGCCAGCAGCCCCACCGGACACAGAGAGACCCAGTACTTC. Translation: CASSPTGHRETQYF.